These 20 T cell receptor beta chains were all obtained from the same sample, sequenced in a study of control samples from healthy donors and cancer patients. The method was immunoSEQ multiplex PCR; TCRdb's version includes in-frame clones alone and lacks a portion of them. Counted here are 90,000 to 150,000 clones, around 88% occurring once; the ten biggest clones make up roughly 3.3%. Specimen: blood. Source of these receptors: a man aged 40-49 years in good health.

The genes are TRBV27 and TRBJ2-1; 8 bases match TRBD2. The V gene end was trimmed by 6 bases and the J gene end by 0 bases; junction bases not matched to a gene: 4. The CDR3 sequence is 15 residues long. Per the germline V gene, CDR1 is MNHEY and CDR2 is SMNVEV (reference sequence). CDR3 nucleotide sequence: TGTGCCAGCAGCCCCGGGACTAGCTCCTACAATGAGCAGTTCTTC. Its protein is CASSPGTSSYNEQFF.

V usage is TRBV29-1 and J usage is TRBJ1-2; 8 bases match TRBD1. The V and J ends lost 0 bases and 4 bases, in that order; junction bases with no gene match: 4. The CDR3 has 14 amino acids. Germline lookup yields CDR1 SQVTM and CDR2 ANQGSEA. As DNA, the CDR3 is TGCAGCGTTGAAGATATCGGGACAGGCTATGGCTACACCTTC. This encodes CSVEDIGTGYGYTF.

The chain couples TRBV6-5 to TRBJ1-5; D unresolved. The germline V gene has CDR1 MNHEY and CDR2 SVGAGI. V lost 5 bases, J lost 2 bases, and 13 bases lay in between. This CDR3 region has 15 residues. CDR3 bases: TGTGCCAGCAGTCGGACTGAAACCGGCAATCAGCCCCAGCATTTT. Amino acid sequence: CASSRTETGNQPQHF.

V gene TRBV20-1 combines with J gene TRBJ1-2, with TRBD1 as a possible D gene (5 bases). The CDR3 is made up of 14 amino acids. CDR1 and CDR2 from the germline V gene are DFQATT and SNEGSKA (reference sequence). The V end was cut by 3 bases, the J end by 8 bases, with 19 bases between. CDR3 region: CSASSGGRGEGYTF. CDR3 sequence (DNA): TGCAGTGCTAGTAGTGGCGGTAGGGGAGAGGGCTACACCTTC.

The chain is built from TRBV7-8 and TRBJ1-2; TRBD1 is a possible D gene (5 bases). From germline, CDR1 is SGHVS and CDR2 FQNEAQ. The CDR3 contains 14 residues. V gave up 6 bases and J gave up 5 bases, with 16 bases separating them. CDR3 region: CASSPNTGQYGYTF. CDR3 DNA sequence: TGTGCCAGCAGTCCAAACACGGGGCAATATGGCTACACCTTC.

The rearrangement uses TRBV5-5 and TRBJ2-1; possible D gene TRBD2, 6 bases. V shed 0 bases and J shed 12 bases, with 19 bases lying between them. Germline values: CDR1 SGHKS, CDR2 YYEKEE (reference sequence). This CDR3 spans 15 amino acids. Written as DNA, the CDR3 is TGTGCCAGCAGCTTGGCCTCCATAAGTTCCGGGAGGCAGTTCTTC. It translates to CASSLASISSGRQFF.

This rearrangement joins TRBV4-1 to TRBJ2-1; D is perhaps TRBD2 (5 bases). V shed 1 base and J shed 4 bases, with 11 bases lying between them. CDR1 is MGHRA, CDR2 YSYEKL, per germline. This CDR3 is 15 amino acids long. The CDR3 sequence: CASSQVGLPYNEQFF. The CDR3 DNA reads TGCGCCAGCAGCCAAGTAGGACTGCCATACAATGAGCAGTTCTTC.

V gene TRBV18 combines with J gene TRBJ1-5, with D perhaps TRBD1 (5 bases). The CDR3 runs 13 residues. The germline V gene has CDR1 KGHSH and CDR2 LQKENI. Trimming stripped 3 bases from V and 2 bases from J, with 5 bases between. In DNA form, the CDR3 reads TGTGCCAGCTCACCGGGGGGCAATCAGCCCCAGCATTTT. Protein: CASSPGGNQPQHF.

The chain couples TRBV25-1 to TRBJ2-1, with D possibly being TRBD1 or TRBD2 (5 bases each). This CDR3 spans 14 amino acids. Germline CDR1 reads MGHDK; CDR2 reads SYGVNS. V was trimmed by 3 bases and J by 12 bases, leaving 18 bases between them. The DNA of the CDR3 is TGTGCCAGCAGTGATCCGGGACCCTCGGACGGGCAGTTCTTC. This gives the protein CASSDPGPSDGQFF. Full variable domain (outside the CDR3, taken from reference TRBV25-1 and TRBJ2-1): EADIYQTPRYLVIGTGKKITLECSQTMGHDKMYWYQQDPGMELHLIHYSYGVNSTEKGDLSSESTVSRIRTEHFPLTLESARPSHTSQYLCASSDPGPSDGQFFGPGTRLTVL.

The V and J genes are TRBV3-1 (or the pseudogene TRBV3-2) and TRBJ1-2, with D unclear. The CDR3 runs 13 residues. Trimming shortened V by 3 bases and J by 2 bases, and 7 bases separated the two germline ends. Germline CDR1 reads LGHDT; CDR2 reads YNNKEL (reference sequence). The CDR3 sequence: CASSHLKNYGYTF. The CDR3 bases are TGTGCCAGCAGCCACCTAAAAAACTATGGCTACACCTTC.

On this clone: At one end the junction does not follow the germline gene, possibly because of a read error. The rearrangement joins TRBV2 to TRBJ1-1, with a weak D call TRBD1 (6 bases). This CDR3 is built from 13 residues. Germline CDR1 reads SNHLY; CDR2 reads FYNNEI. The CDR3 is CAGRQVMNTEAFF. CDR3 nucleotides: TGTGCCGGCAGACAGGTGATGAACACTGAAGCTTTCTTT.

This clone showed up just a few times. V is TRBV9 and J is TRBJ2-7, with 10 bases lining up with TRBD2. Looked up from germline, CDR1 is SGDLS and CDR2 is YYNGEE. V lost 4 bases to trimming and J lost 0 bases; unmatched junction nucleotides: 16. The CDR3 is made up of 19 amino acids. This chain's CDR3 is CASSPASGGLERSSYEQYF. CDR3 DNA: TGTGCCAGCAGCCCAGCTAGCGGGGGACTAGAAAGAAGCTCCTACGAGCAGTACTTC.

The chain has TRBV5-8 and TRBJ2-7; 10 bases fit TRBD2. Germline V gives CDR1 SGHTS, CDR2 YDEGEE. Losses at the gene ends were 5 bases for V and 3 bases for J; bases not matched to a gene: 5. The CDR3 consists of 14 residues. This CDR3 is CASRRTSGLYEQYF. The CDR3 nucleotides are TGTGCCAGCAGACGGACTAGCGGACTCTACGAGCAGTACTTC.

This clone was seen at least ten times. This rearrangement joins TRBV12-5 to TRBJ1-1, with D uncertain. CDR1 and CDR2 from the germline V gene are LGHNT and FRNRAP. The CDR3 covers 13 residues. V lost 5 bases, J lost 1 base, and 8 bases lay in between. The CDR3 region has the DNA TGTGCTAGTGGTCAGTCGGCGAACACTGAAGCTTTCTTT. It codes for CASGQSANTEAFF.

CDR3 sequence: CASRGAVNSPLHF. The CDR3 DNA reads TGCGCCAGCAGAGGGGCAGTTAATTCACCCCTCCACTTT. The chain joins TRBV10-2 to TRBJ1-6; tentatively, D is TRBD1 (5 bases). Per germline, CDR1 WSHSY and CDR2 SAAADI. This CDR3 spans 13 amino acids. V was cut by 6 bases and J by 6 bases, with 9 bases left in between.

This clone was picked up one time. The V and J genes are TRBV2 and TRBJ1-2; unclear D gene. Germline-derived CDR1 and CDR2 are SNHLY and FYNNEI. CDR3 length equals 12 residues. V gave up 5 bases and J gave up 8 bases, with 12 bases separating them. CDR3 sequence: CASSSDPAGYTF. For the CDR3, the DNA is TGTGCCAGCAGTTCAGATCCCGCGGGCTACACCTTC.

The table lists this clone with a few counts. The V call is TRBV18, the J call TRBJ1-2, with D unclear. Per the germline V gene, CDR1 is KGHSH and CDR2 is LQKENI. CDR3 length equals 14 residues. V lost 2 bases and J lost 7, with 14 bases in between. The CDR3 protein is CASSPSAAPGGYTF. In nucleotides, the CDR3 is TGTGCCAGCTCACCATCGGCAGCTCCCGGTGGCTACACCTTC. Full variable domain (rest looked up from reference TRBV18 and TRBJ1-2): NAGVMQNPRHLVRRRGQEARLRCSPMKGHSHVYWYRQLPEEGLKFMVYLQKENIIDESGMPKERFSAEFPKEGPSILRIQQVVRGDSAAYFCASSPSAAPGGYTFGSGTRLTVV.

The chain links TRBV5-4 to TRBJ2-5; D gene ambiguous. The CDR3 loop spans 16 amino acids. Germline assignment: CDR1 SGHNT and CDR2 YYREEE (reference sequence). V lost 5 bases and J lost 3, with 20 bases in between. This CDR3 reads CASSPTLWETEETQYF. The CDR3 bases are TGTGCCAGCAGTCCCACGCTGTGGGAAACTGAAGAGACCCAGTACTTC.

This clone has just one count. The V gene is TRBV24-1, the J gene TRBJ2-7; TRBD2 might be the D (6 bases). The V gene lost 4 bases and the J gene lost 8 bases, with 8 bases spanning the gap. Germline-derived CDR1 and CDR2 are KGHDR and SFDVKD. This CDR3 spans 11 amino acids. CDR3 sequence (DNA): TGTGCCACCAGTGAGCGGGGCCAGCAGTACTTC. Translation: CATSERGQQYF.

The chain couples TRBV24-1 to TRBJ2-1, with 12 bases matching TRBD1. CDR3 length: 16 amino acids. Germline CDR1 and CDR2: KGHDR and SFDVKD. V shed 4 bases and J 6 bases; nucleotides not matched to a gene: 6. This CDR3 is CATSDPRDRGLNEQFF. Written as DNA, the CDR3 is TGTGCCACCAGTGACCCCCGGGACAGGGGGCTCAATGAGCAGTTCTTC.